Below are 21 T cell receptor beta chains sequenced from a single sample in a study of T cell responses to AZD1222 COVID-19 vaccine. Libraries were prepared by immunoSEQ multiplex PCR; TCRdb keeps only in-frame clonotypes and omits some of them. In the table there are about 180,000 clones, approximately 90% of which are singletons. The source was peripheral blood, collected 28 days after the second dose of the MenACWY control vaccine. Source of these receptors: an adult who received the MenACWY meningococcal vaccine as a control.

The chain employs TRBV9 and TRBJ2-1; 11 bases are shared with TRBD1. Germline CDR1 is SGDLS and CDR2 is YYNGEE. V dropped 3 bases and J dropped 10; count of bases not matched to a gene: 9. The CDR3 sequence is 15 residues long. The CDR3 DNA reads as TGTGCCAGCAGCGACACGGGGACAGGGGGGGACGAGCAGTTCTTC. It is translated as CASSDTGTGGDEQFF. The whole variable domain, remainder taken from reference TRBV9 and TRBJ2-1, is DSGVTQTPKHLITATGQRVTLRCSPRSGDLSVYWYQQSLDQGLQFLIQYYNGEERAKGNILERFSAQQFPDLHSELNLSSLELGDSALYFCASSDTGTGGDEQFFGPGTRLTVL.

CDR3 protein: CASSLDDGPLAKNIQYF. The CDR3 bases are TGTGCCAGCAGCTTAGATGACGGCCCCCTAGCCAAAAACATTCAGTACTTC. The V call is TRBV11-2, the J call TRBJ2-4; D is ambiguous. V lost 0 bases, J lost 0 bases, and 12 bases lay in between. Germline CDR1 reads SGHAT; CDR2 reads FQNNGV. This CDR3 has 17 residues.

The V gene is TRBV6-5, the J gene TRBJ1-5; no definite D call. Germline-derived CDR1 and CDR2 are MNHEY and SVGAGI. V lost 6 bases, J lost 0 bases, and 12 bases lay in between. The CDR3 contains 15 residues. In DNA form, the CDR3 reads TGTGCCAGCAGCCGGGAGGGTTCTAGCAATCAGCCCCAGCATTTT. Protein: CASSREGSSNQPQHF.

V gene TRBV7-2 combines with J gene TRBJ1-2, with D tentatively TRBD1 (5 bases). The CDR3 is made up of 12 amino acids. V was pared by 4 bases and J by 8 bases, with 11 bases between. The germline V gene has CDR1 SGHTA and CDR2 FQGNSA. This CDR3 reads CASSWRGGGYTF. DNA of the CDR3: TGTGCCAGCAGCTGGAGGGGTGGGGGCTACACCTTC.

The chain combines TRBV16 with TRBJ1-4; D may be TRBD1 (5 bases). Germline assignment: CDR1 KGHSY and CDR2 FQNENV. The CDR3 loop spans 14 amino acids. The V gene lost 1 base and the J gene lost 6 bases, with 9 bases spanning the gap. Here the CDR3 DNA reads TGTGCCAGCAGCCAATTCAGGGCAGATGAAAAACTGTTTTTT. Amino acid sequence: CASSQFRADEKLFF.

The chain uses TRBV3-1 (or the pseudogene TRBV3-2) and TRBJ1-4; unclear D gene. Per the germline V gene, CDR1 is LGHDT and CDR2 is YNNKEL (reference sequence). V lost 3 bases and J lost 5, with 19 bases in between. This CDR3 region has 17 residues. The CDR3 region is CASSQRFFGRVNEKLFF. CDR3 DNA sequence: TGTGCCAGCAGCCAGAGGTTTTTTGGACGGGTAAATGAAAAACTGTTTTTT.

The V call is TRBV13, the J call TRBJ1-2; tentative D call: TRBD1 (5 bases). The CDR3 contains 15 residues. Germline V gene sequence: CDR1 PRHDT, CDR2 FYEKMQ (reference sequence). V lost 5 bases, J lost 4 bases, and 17 bases lay in between. The CDR3 reads CASSPFTREGYGYTF. CDR3 DNA: TGTGCCAGCAGCCCCTTCACCAGGGAGGGCTATGGCTACACCTTC.

The chain couples TRBV28 to TRBJ1-5, with a tentative D call TRBD1 (6 bases). The germline V gene encodes CDR1 MDHEN and CDR2 SYDVKM. The CDR3 totals 16 residues. V was pared by 5 bases and J by 10 bases, with 24 bases between. CDR3 loop: CASSQGGTQGPNPQHF. For the CDR3, the DNA is TGTGCCAGCAGTCAAGGGGGAACACAGGGCCCAAATCCCCAGCATTTT.

The chain combines TRBV5-1 with TRBJ2-7; 7 nucleotides agree with TRBD1. Germline CDR1 and CDR2: SGHRS and YFSETQ. V shed 7 bases and J 4 bases; nucleotides not matched to a gene: 8. This CDR3 has 13 residues. CDR3 sequence: CASGETGFYEQYF. CDR3 nucleotide sequence: TGCGCCAGCGGAGAGACAGGGTTTTACGAGCAGTACTTC.

The chain uses TRBV4-2 and TRBJ2-7, with 13 positions matching TRBD2. Losses at the gene ends were 3 bases for V and 8 bases for J; bases not matched to a gene: 13. CDR3 length equals 17 residues. CDR1 LGHNA and CDR2 YNFKEQ come from the germline V gene. The CDR3 sequence is CASSHYGTSGTLSQQYF. The CDR3 DNA follows: TGTGCCAGCAGCCATTACGGGACTAGCGGGACCCTTTCGCAGCAGTACTTC.

The CDR3 nucleotides read TGTGCCAGCTCACCACAGGGACCGCTTGTGAACACTGAAGCTTTCTTT. It translates to CASSPQGPLVNTEAFF. The genes are TRBV18 and TRBJ1-1; TRBD1 is a possible D gene (5 bases). Germline V gene sequence: CDR1 KGHSH, CDR2 LQKENI. CDR3 size: 16 residues. The V end was cut by 1 base, the J end by 0 bases, with 12 bases between.

This sequence joins TRBV6-1 and TRBJ1-2; TRBD1 aligns across 8 bases. Per germline, CDR1 MNHNS and CDR2 SASEGT. Trimming at V came to 2 bases and at J to 4 bases, leaving 9 bases not matched to a gene. CDR3 length: 16 residues. The CDR3 loop is CASSEYRGVSTYGYTF. The CDR3 nucleotides read TGTGCCAGCAGTGAATACAGGGGGGTCTCCACCTATGGCTACACCTTC.

The rearrangement links TRBV7-9 to TRBJ1-1; the D is unclear. The V and J ends lost 6 bases and 0 bases respectively, with 14 bases between them. Looked up from germline, CDR1 is SEHNR and CDR2 is FQNEAQ (reference sequence). This CDR3 is 15 amino acids long. The CDR3 DNA reads TGTGCCAGCAGTCCTCCAGGACGGATGAACACTGAAGCTTTCTTT. This translates into CASSPPGRMNTEAFF.

V usage is TRBV28 and J usage is TRBJ2-2, with TRBD1 matching 7 bases. This CDR3 is built from 14 residues. The germline CDR1 and CDR2 sequences are MDHEN and SYDVKM. V lost 7 bases to trimming and J lost 5 bases; unmatched junction nucleotides: 7. CDR3 loop: CASTSGQPTGELFF. In DNA, the CDR3 is TGTGCCAGCACCTCGGGACAGCCGACCGGGGAGCTGTTTTTT.

V and J are TRBV10-3 and TRBJ1-5; 8 nucleotides line up with TRBD1. Germline V lookup: CDR1 ENHRY, CDR2 SYGVKD. The CDR3 has 14 residues. The CDR3 nucleotides are TGTTCAGGGACAGGTCCCTATAGCAATCAGCCCCAGCATTTT. This translates into CSGTGPYSNQPQHF.

The chain recombines TRBV4-2 with TRBJ2-6; D might be TRBD2 (6 bases). The germline V and J ends were trimmed by 1 base and 4 bases, with 11 bases remaining between them. The CDR3 is 16 amino acids. CDR1 is LGHNA, CDR2 YNFKEQ, per germline. The CDR3 nucleotides are TGTGCCAGCAGCCAAGTCGGGGGTGTAGGGGCCAACGTCCTGACTTTC. The encoded protein is CASSQVGGVGANVLTF.

This chain links TRBV30 with TRBJ1-2; a possible D gene is TRBD1 (6 bases). Deletions cut 0 bases from V and 7 bases from J, with 12 bases between. Germline V gives CDR1 GTSNPN, CDR2 SVGIG (reference sequence). This CDR3 is built from 13 residues. In DNA form, the CDR3 reads TGTGCCTGGAGTGTTTTGCAGGGGATTGGCTACACCTTC. Protein sequence: CAWSVLQGIGYTF. Full variable domain (missing parts from reference TRBV30 and TRBJ1-2): SQTIHQWPATLVQPVGSPLSLECTVEGTSNPNLYWYRQAAGRGLQLLFYSVGIGQISSEVPQNLSASRPQDRQFILSSKKLLLSDSGFYLCAWSVLQGIGYTFGSGTRLTVV.

The chain couples TRBV27 to TRBJ1-5, with D possibly matching TRBD1 (5 bases). CDR3 size: 15 residues. V lost 6 bases and J lost 1, with 13 bases in between. Germline V gene data show CDR1 as MNHEY and CDR2 as SMNVEV (reference sequence). The CDR3 reads CASSPGGFSNQPQHF. The DNA of the CDR3 is TGTGCCAGCAGCCCGGGGGGTTTCAGCAATCAGCCCCAGCATTTT.

The chain couples TRBV28 to TRBJ1-6; no reliable D call. V lost 5 bases and J 16 bases, leaving 27 bases between the germline ends. CDR1 is MDHEN and CDR2 is SYDVKM in the germline V gene. The CDR3 consists of 16 residues. The CDR3 DNA follows: TGTGCCAGCAGTCCCCCGGCGGACGGTATCCGGAGGCTTCTCCACTTT. Protein product: CASSPPADGIRRLLHF. The full variable domain, in which reference TRBV28 and TRBJ1-6 provide the parts outside the CDR3, is DVKVTQSSRYLVKRTGEKVFLECVQDMDHENMFWYRQDPGLGLRLIYFSYDVKMKEKGDIPEGYSVSREKKERFSLILESASTNQTSMYLCASSPPADGIRRLLHFGNGTRLTVT.

This rearrangement joins TRBV19 to TRBJ1-2, with a possible D match to TRBD1 (5 bases). The CDR3 is made up of 15 amino acids. The V end was cut by 5 bases, the J end by 8 bases, with 21 bases between. CDR1 and CDR2 from the germline V gene are LNHDA and SQIVND (reference sequence). The CDR3 DNA is TGTGCCAGTAGTGGAGTAGGGGCCTGGGCTAAGGGCTACACCTTC. Protein product: CASSGVGAWAKGYTF.

CDR3 residues: CASRQQGDTGELFF. CDR3 bases: TGTGCCAGCAGGCAACAGGGTGACACCGGGGAGCTGTTTTTT. The chain combines TRBV6-5 with TRBJ2-2; D is perhaps TRBD1 (6 bases). This CDR3 is 14 amino acids long. Between the trimmed V and J ends, which lost 6 bases and 3 bases, there was a span of 11 bases. Germline CDR1 reads MNHEY; CDR2 reads SVGAGI.